The clone carrying this T cell receptor (beta chain) was detected ten times or more. This specimen comes from a study of T cell repertoires in cytomegalovirus infection. TCRdb passed the reads through MiXCR, listing each CDR3 protein once. The sample has around 140,000 distinct CDR3 sequences; 5% to 6.5% are singletons. The CDR3 contains 16 residues. Germline V lookup: CDR1 SNHLY, CDR2 FYNNEI. Trimming removed 6 bases at V and 0 bases at J, with 17 bases between. The source material was PBMCs. This sequence joins TRBV2 and TRBJ1-1; weak D call: TRBD1 (6 bases). The receptor was isolated from a human donor in good health (CMV status not recorded). Some clones in this sample may be carry-over from other donors' samples. The CDR3 protein is CASRRQAGSLNTEAFF. The CDR3 DNA sequence: TGTGCCAGCAGACGACAGGCGGGATCCCTGAACACTGAAGCTTTCTTT.